A single sample gave rise to the 2 T cell receptor beta chains below, sequenced in a study of shared T cell receptors in the human thymus. The method was immunoSEQ multiplex PCR; TCRdb's version includes in-frame clones alone and lacks a portion of them. The sample lists around 730,000 clones; approximately 85% were seen once. The sample also formed part of further work on human thymus T cells.

Sample: thymocytes. Source of these receptors: a girl under three years old with a congenital heart defect.

The V call is TRBV27, the J call TRBJ1-1; unclear D gene. With 6 bases removed from V and 4 bases from J, the gap between germline ends came to 9 bases. The CDR3 is 12 residues long. The V gene's germline CDR1 is MNHEY and CDR2 SMNVEV (reference sequence). The CDR3 is CASRTKATEAFF. DNA for the CDR3: TGTGCCAGCAGAACGAAAGCCACTGAAGCTTTCTTT.

This chain links TRBV27 with TRBJ2-2; tentatively, D is TRBD1 (6 bases). Germline CDR1 and CDR2: MNHEY and SMNVEV (reference sequence). There are 15 residues in the CDR3. Trimming removed 0 bases from V and 4 bases from J, with 9 bases in between. CDR3 in DNA: TGTGCCAGCAGTTTATCGGGGGCAACCACCGGGGAGCTGTTTTTT. Amino acids: CASSLSGATTGELFF.